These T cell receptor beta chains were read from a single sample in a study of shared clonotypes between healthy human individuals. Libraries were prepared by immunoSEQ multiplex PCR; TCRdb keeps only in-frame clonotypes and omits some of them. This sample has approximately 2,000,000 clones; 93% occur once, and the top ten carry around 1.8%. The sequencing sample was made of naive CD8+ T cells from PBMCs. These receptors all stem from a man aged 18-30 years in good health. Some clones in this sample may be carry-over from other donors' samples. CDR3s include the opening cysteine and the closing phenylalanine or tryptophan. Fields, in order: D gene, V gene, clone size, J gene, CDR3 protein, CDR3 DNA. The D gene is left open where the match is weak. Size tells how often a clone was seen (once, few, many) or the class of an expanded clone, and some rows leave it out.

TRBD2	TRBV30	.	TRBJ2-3	CAWSVLAASGRVDTQYF	TGTGCCTGGAGTGTACTTGCGGCTAGCGGGAGGGTAGATACGCAGTATTTT
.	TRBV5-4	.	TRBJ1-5	CASSLAPEGNQPQHF	TGTGCCAGCAGCTTGGCCCCGGAGGGCAATCAGCCCCAGCATTTT
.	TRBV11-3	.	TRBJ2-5	CASSLMWTQETQYF	TGTGCCAGCAGCTTAATGTGGACCCAAGAGACCCAGTACTTC
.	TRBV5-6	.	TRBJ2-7	CASSFETSYEQYF	TGTGCCAGCAGCTTTGAGACCTCCTACGAGCAGTACTTC
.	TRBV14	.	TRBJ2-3	CATMGEGGTDTQYF	TGTGCCACCATGGGTGAGGGGGGCACAGATACGCAGTATTTT
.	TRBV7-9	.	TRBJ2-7	CASSLPGEGPYEQYF	TGTGCCAGCAGCTTACCCGGAGAGGGTCCCTACGAGCAGTACTTC
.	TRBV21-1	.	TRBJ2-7	CASSMGSQGRLAGRGEQYF	TGTGCCAGCAGCATGGGTTCCCAGGGAAGGCTAGCGGGACGGGGGGAGCAGTACTTC
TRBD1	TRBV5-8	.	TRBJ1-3	CASSKTGGLDTIYF	TGTGCCAGCAGCAAAACAGGGGGCCTGGACACCATATATTTT
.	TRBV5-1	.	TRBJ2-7	CASRKSTQMVGYEQYF	TGCGCCAGCAGAAAAAGTACACAGATGGTGGGATACGAGCAGTACTTC
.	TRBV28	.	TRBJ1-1	CASSLLTNTEAFF	TGTGCCAGCAGTTTATTGACGAACACTGAAGCTTTCTTT
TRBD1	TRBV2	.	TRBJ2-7	CAILTGNSYEQYF	TGTGCCATCCTGACAGGGAACTCCTACGAGCAGTACTTC
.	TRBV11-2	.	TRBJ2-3	CASSLGWGGTDTQYF	TGTGCCAGCAGCTTGGGGTGGGGGGGCACAGATACGCAGTATTTT
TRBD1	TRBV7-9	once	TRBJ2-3	CASSPSLSDRVTDTQYF	TGTGCCAGCAGCCCCAGTTTGTCGGACAGGGTAACAGATACGCAGTATTTT
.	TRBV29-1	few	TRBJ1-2	CSVVGPDYGYTF	TGCAGCGTTGTAGGGCCGGACTATGGCTACACCTTC
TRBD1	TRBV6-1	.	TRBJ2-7	CASSDPGTGSHYEQYF	TGTGCCAGCAGTGACCCCGGGACAGGGTCACACTACGAGCAGTACTTC
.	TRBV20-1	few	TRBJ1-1	CSAVDTEAFF	TGCAGTGCGGTTGACACTGAAGCTTTCTTT
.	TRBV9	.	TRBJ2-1	CASSVYGGYYNEQFF	TGTGCCAGCAGCGTATACGGGGGTTACTACAATGAGCAGTTCTTC
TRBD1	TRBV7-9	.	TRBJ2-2	CASRLDLGQVNTGELFF	TGTGCCAGCAGACTTGATTTAGGACAGGTGAACACCGGGGAGCTGTTTTTT
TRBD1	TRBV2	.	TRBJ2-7	CACRDRSSYEQYF	TGTGCCTGCCGGGACAGGAGCTCCTACGAGCAGTACTTC
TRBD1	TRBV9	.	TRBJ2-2	CASSLPITGASGELFF	TGTGCCAGCAGCCTTCCCATTACAGGGGCCTCCGGGGAGCTGTTTTTT
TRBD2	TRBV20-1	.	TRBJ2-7	CSARGLGWLYF	TGCAGTGCTAGGGGACTAGGTTGGCTGTACTTC
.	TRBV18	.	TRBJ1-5	CASSPAEAGNQPQHF	TGTGCCAGCTCACCAGCAGAGGCGGGCAATCAGCCCCAGCATTTT
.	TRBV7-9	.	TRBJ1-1	CASSPPLNTEAFF	TGTGCCAGCAGCCCCCCCTTGAACACTGAAGCTTTCTTT
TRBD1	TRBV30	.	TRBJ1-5	CAWSSGLGARTGDNQPQHF	TGTGCCTGGAGCTCTGGATTAGGCGCTAGAACAGGGGACAATCAGCCCCAGCATTTT
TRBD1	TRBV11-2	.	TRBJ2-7	CASSLGTGIDYEQYF	TGTGCCAGCAGCCTTGGGACAGGGATCGACTACGAGCAGTACTTC
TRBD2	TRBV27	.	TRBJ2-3	CASSPGTSLQYF	TGTGCCAGCAGTCCCGGGACTAGCCTCCAGTATTTT
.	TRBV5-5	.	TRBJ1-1	CASGARGDEAEAFF	TGTGCCAGCGGGGCTAGGGGGGACGAGGCTGAAGCTTTCTTT
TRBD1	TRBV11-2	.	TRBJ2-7	CASSSRTGSYEQYF	TGTGCCAGCAGCTCGAGGACAGGGTCCTACGAGCAGTACTTC
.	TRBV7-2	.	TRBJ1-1	CASSLGGGNTEAFF	TGTGCCAGCAGCTTAGGTGGGGGAAACACTGAAGCTTTCTTT
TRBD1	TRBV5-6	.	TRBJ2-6	CASSTQTDRNPSGANVLTF	TGTGCCAGCAGCACCCAGACGGACAGGAATCCGTCTGGGGCCAACGTCCTGACTTTC
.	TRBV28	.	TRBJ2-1	CASSGGPEQFF	TGTGCCAGCAGTGGAGGGCCGGAGCAGTTCTTC
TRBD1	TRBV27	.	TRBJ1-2	CASSLSGPTGNHYGYTF	TGTGCCAGCAGTTTAAGCGGGCCGACAGGGAACCACTATGGCTACACCTTC
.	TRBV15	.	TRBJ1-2	CATSGEGSFGYTF	TGTGCCACCAGCGGAGAGGGCTCATTTGGCTACACCTTC
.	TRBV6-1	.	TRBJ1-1	CASSEYHTEAFF	TGTGCCAGCAGTGAGTATCACACTGAAGCTTTCTTT
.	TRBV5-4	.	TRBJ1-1	CASSLVGPGGAEAFF	TGTGCCAGCAGCTTGGTGGGGCCGGGGGGCGCTGAAGCTTTCTTT
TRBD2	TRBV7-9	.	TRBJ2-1	CASSSNRLAGGLYNEQFF	TGTGCCAGCAGCTCGAACAGACTAGCGGGAGGGCTGTACAATGAGCAGTTCTTC
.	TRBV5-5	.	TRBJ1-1	CASSLEGGVLPNTEAFF	TGTGCCAGCAGCTTGGAGGGAGGGGTCTTGCCGAACACTGAAGCTTTCTTT
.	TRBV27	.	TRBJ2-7	CASSPDGYSYEQYF	TGTGCCAGCAGTCCTGACGGGTACTCCTACGAGCAGTACTTC
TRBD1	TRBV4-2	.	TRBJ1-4	CASSQGVETGAGEKLFF	TGTGCCAGCAGCCAAGGTGTGGAGACAGGGGCAGGGGAAAAACTGTTTTTT
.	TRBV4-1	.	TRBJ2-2	CASSQSPGEYSGELFF	TGCGCCAGCAGCCAAAGTCCGGGAGAGTATTCCGGGGAGCTGTTTTTT
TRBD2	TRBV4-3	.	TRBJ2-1	CASSRPGLAGVNEQFF	TGCGCCAGCAGCCGCCCGGGACTAGCGGGAGTCAATGAGCAGTTCTTC
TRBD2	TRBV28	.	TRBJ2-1	CASRSGLADYNEQFF	TGTGCCAGCAGATCCGGACTAGCTGATTACAATGAGCAGTTCTTC
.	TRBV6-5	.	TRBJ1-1	CASTNPRGNTEAFF	TGTGCCAGCACCAACCCAAGAGGGAACACTGAAGCTTTCTTT
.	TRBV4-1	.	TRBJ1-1	CASTPKEESHMNTEAFF	TGCGCCAGCACCCCTAAGGAGGAATCTCACATGAACACTGAAGCTTTCTTT
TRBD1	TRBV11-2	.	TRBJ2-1	CASRIWTGGVNEQFF	TGTGCCAGCAGGATCTGGACAGGTGGGGTCAATGAGCAGTTCTTC
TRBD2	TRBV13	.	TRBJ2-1	CASSPREGPAYNEQFF	TGTGCCAGCAGCCCCAGGGAGGGACCGGCCTACAATGAGCAGTTCTTC
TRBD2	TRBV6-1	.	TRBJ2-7	CASSVGLAGSYEQYF	TGTGCCAGCAGTGTGGGACTAGCGGGAAGCTACGAGCAGTACTTC
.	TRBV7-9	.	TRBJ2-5	CASSSPRSSKETQYF	TGTGCCAGCAGCTCCCCGAGGTCGTCAAAAGAGACCCAGTACTTC
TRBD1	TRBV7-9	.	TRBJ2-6	CASRPTGGAGANVLTF	TGTGCCAGCAGACCTACAGGGGGCGCTGGGGCCAACGTCCTGACTTTC
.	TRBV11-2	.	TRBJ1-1	CASSLGWGSRTEAFF	TGTGCCAGCAGCTTAGGTTGGGGCAGTCGCACTGAAGCTTTCTTT
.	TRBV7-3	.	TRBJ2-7	CASSLIGTGRDEQYF	TGTGCCAGCAGCTTAATCGGTACAGGGCGAGACGAGCAGTACTTC
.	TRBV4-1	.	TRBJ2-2	CASSHLGTATGELFF	TGCGCCAGCAGCCATTTGGGCACAGCCACCGGGGAGCTGTTTTTT
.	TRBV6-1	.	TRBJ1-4	CASRGRTVDEKLFF	TGTGCCAGCAGAGGGAGGACGGTGGATGAAAAACTGTTTTTT
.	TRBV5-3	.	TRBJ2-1	CARSLGEHYNEQFF	TGTGCCAGAAGCTTGGGGGAGCATTACAATGAGCAGTTCTTC
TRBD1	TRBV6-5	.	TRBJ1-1	CASSYTRTGLGTEAFF	TGTGCCAGCAGTTACACCAGGACAGGGCTCGGGACTGAAGCTTTCTTT
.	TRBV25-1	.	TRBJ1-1	CASSGKTGTYTNTEAFF	TGTGCCAGCAGTGGGAAAACCGGGACCTATACGAACACTGAAGCTTTCTTT
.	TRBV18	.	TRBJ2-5	CASSPPMGETQYF	TGTGCCAGCTCACCACCGATGGGAGAGACCCAGTACTTC
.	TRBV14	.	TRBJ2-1	CASSQYLKGLMTYNDQFF	TGTGCCAGCAGCCAGTACCTAAAGGGACTCATGACCTACAATGATCAGTTCTTC
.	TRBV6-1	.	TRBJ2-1	CASSEARTELQGNEQFF	TGTGCCAGCAGTGAAGCTCGGACTGAGTTACAGGGCAATGAGCAGTTCTTC